This TCR beta chain was found in a study of T cell repertoires in cytomegalovirus infection. In the study overall: TCR beta signatures that were public indicated CMV infection and matching HLA type. Study results and caveats: Public TCR beta family frequency separated CMV-and-HLA carriers, including in an independent cohort. Predominance within the ex vivo response was attributable to HLA-C-restricted CMV-specific TCR beta clonotypes.

For this clonotype: Antigen unknown.

A single record per CDR3 protein comes from TCRdb applying MiXCR to the reads. The sample lists 200,000 to 300,000 distinct CDR3 sequences; 8% to 9.5% were seen once. The TCR originated in a human donor in good health (CMV status not recorded). Some clones in this sample may be carry-over from other donors' samples. Sequenced: PBMCs.

The CDR3 loop reads CASSQAIQGHEQFF. CDR3 nucleotides: TGTGCCAGCAGCCAAGCGATTCAGGGTCATGAGCAGTTCTTC. The rearrangement links TRBV3-1 to TRBJ2-1; D is possibly TRBD1 (5 bases). Trimming pared 1 base from V and 8 bases from J, leaving 12 bases between. Germline lookup yields CDR1 LGHDT and CDR2 YNNKEL (reference sequence). CDR3 length equals 14 residues.